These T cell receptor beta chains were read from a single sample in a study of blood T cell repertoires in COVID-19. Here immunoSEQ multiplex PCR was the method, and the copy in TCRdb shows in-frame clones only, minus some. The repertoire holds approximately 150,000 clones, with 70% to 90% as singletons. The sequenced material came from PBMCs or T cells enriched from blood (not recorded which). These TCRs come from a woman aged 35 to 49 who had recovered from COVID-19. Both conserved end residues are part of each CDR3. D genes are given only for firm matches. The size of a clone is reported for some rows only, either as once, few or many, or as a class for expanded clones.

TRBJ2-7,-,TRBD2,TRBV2,CASSELDLTSGYYEQYF,TGTGCCAGCAGTGAGCTTGATTTGACTAGCGGGTACTACGAGCAGTACTTC
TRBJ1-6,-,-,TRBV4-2,CASSQVTLLAGNSPLHF,TGTGCCAGCAGCCAAGTTACATTGCTTGCAGGGAATTCACCCCTCCACTTT
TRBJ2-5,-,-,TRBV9,CASSPGLEYQETQYF,TGTGCCAGCAGCCCAGGGTTAGAGTACCAAGAGACCCAGTACTTC
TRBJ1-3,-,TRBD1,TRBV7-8,CASSQSGTGGPRVGNTIYF,TGTGCCAGCAGCCAATCCGGGACAGGGGGACCAAGAGTCGGAAACACCATATATTTT
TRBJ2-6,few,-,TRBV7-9,CASSRLTGSGANVLTF,TGTGCCAGCAGCCGCCTGACAGGTTCTGGGGCCAACGTCCTGACTTTC
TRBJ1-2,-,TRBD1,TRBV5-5,CASSFGQGNDYGYTF,TGTGCCAGCAGCTTCGGACAGGGGAATGACTATGGCTACACCTTC
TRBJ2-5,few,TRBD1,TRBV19,CATHGQGETQYF,TGTGCCACCCATGGACAGGGGGAGACCCAGTACTTC
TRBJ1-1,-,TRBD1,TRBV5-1,CASSPGINRGGLGQTEAFF,TGCGCCAGCAGCCCCGGAATAAACAGGGGAGGTTTGGGTCAGACTGAAGCTTTCTTT
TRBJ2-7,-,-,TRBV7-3,CASSPGHPYEQYF,TGTGCCAGCAGTCCGGGACACCCCTACGAGCAGTACTTC
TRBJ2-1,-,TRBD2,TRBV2,CASSPGLAGVNEQFF,TGTGCCAGCAGTCCCGGACTAGCGGGGGTCAATGAGCAGTTCTTC
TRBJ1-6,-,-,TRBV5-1,CASSNDGHHNSPLHF,TGCGCCAGCAGCAACGACGGACATCACAATTCACCCCTCCACTTT
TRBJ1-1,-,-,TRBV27,CASSITFF,TGTGCCAGCAGTATCACTTTCTTT
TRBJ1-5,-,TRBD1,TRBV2,CASRRTGDQPQHF,TGTGCCAGCCGACGGACAGGGGATCAGCCCCAGCATTTT
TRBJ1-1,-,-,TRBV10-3,CAISEGKGDPKNTEAFF,TGTGCCATCAGTGAGGGGAAGGGGGATCCGAAAAACACTGAAGCTTTCTTT
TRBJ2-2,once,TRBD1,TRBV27,CASSQKLITGVTGELFF,TGTGCCAGCAGCCAAAAACTCATCACAGGGGTCACCGGGGAGCTGTTTTTT
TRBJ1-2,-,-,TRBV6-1,CASSEAGGFGYTF,TGTGCCAGCAGTGAAGCCGGGGGTTTCGGCTACACCTTC
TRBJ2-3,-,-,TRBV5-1,CASTIGRGSNSDTQYF,TGCGCCAGCACCATCGGCCGGGGGAGTAATTCAGATACGCAGTATTTT
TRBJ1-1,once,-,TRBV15,CATSIPTVNTEAFF,TGTGCCACCAGCATCCCGACAGTGAACACTGAAGCTTTCTTT
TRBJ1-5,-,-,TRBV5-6,CASSLGVGQPQHF,TGTGCCAGCAGCTTGGGAGTCGGTCAGCCCCAGCATTTT
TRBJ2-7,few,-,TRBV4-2,CASSQASGKDEQYF,TGTGCCAGCAGCCAAGCGTCGGGAAAGGACGAGCAGTACTTC
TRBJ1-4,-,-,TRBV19,CASSMTSTNEKLFF,TGTGCCAGTAGTATGACATCAACTAATGAAAAACTGTTTTTT
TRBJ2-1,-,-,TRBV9,CASSPYLWLEQFF,TGTGCCAGCAGCCCCTACCTTTGGTTGGAGCAGTTCTTC
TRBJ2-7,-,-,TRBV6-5,CASSYGRGDYEQYF,TGTGCCAGCAGTTACGGGCGGGGCGACTACGAGCAGTACTTC
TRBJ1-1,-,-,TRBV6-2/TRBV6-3,CASSQGTEAFF,TGTGCCAGCAGTCAGGGAACTGAAGCTTTCTTT
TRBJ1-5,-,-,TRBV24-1,CATRGKTNSNQPQHF,TGTGCCACCAGAGGAAAGACTAATAGCAATCAGCCCCAGCATTTT
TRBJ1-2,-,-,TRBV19,CASRDTGDGNYGYTF,TGTGCCAGTAGGGACACAGGAGACGGAAACTATGGCTACACCTTC
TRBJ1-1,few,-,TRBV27,CASSPRGHILTEAFF,TGTGCCAGCAGTCCCCGGGGACACATACTTACTGAAGCTTTCTTT